Following are 18 T cell receptor beta chains from one sample sequenced in a study of CD8+CD57+ T cells in acquired aplastic anemia. Using genomic DNA as the template, TCR beta VDJ and CDR3 profiling was carried out. TCRdb itself ran the reads through MiXCR, one entry per CDR3 protein. The table lists around 170,000 distinct CDR3 sequences, 55% to 80% of them singletons. Sequences were obtained from sorted CD4+, CD8+, or CD8+CD57+ T cells (not recorded which) from PBMCs. The receptors here all came from a human donor in good health.

This CDR3 is CSARGSKGQPQHF. CDR3 bases: TGCAGTGCTAGAGGCTCAAAAGGTCAGCCCCAGCATTTT. V and J are TRBV20-1 and TRBJ1-5; no firm D call. CDR1 is DFQATT and CDR2 is SNEGSKA in the germline V gene (reference sequence). The germline V and J ends were trimmed by 1 base and 6 bases, with 10 bases remaining between them. This CDR3 is built from 13 residues.

This clonotype appeared a single time. The chain uses TRBV11-3 and TRBJ1-6; 8 bases align to TRBD1. Germline assignment: CDR1 SGHNT and CDR2 YENEEA. This CDR3 is built from 16 residues. Germline trimming cut 9 bases from V and 7 bases from J; bases unmatched to any gene: 14. The CDR3 nucleotides are TGTGCCAGTAGTATAGTAGGGGGACAGGAAAATTCACCCCTCCACTTT. It translates to CASSIVGGQENSPLHF. The full variable domain, completed using reference TRBV11-3 and TRBJ1-6, is EAGVVQSPRYKIIEKKQPVAFWCNPISGHNTLYWYLQNLGQGPELLIRYENEEAVDDSQLPKDRFSAERLKGVDSTLKIQPAELGDSAVYLCASSIVGGQENSPLHFGNGTRLTVT.

This clonotype occurred many times. The V and J genes are TRBV5-1 and TRBJ1-6; D gene unclear. Trimming pared 0 bases from V and 10 bases from J, leaving 8 bases between. This CDR3 has 13 amino acids. Germline V gives CDR1 SGHRS, CDR2 YFSETQ. This CDR3 reads CASSLDFKSPLHF. CDR3 sequence (DNA): TGCGCCAGCAGCTTGGACTTCAAATCACCCCTCCACTTT.

This clonotype occurred many times. This chain connects TRBV6-2 or TRBV6-3 to TRBJ2-2; maybe TRBD2 (6 bases). Trimming took off 5 bases at V and 1 base at J, with 14 bases between the two ends. Looked up from germline, CDR1 is MNHEY and CDR2 is SVGEGT. The CDR3 spans 16 residues. The CDR3 is CASSRLADLNTGELFF. In DNA form, the CDR3 reads TGTGCCAGCAGTAGGTTAGCGGACCTGAACACCGGGGAGCTGTTTTTT.

The gene calls are TRBV7-9 and TRBJ2-3; 7 nucleotides agree with TRBD2. Losses at the gene ends were 4 bases for V and 4 bases for J; bases not matched to a gene: 5. Germline V gene lookup returns CDR1 SEHNR and CDR2 FQNEAQ (reference sequence). The CDR3 runs 14 residues. Here the CDR3 reads CASSSGGGADTQYF. CDR3 nucleotides: TGTGCCAGCAGCTCGGGGGGAGGGGCAGATACGCAGTATTTT.

V is TRBV29-1 and J is TRBJ2-6; D remains unclear. The V gene lost 8 bases and the J gene lost 0 bases, with 5 bases spanning the gap. Germline-derived CDR1 and CDR2 are SQVTM and ANQGSEA. The CDR3 contains 12 residues. This chain's CDR3 is CSISSGANVLTF. DNA for the CDR3: TGCAGCATAAGCTCTGGGGCCAACGTCCTGACTTTC.

The genes are TRBV7-2 and TRBJ2-5, with 10 bases identical to TRBD1. This CDR3 has 16 amino acids. V gave up 0 bases and J gave up 1 base; unmatched junction bases: 2. The V gene's germline CDR1 is SGHTA and CDR2 FQGNSA. The CDR3 nucleotides read TGTGCCAGCAGCTTAGCGGGACAGGGGATCCAAGAGACCCAGTACTTC. It is translated as CASSLAGQGIQETQYF.

V gene TRBV24-1 combines with J gene TRBJ2-7; D unresolved. This CDR3 is built from 15 residues. CDR1 and CDR2 from the germline V gene are KGHDR and SFDVKD. V gave up 3 bases and J gave up 5 bases, with 16 bases separating them. The CDR3 DNA reads as TGTGCCACCAGTGATCCGAGCCGTCCTTTGGACGAGCAGTACTTC. It translates to CATSDPSRPLDEQYF.

At least ten counts were recorded for this clonotype. This chain joins TRBV15 and TRBJ2-1; no clear D. CDR1 and CDR2 from the germline V gene are LNHNV and YYDKDF (reference sequence). Trimming cost V 1 base and J 8 bases, with 15 bases left between them. The CDR3 spans 15 residues. In nucleotides, the CDR3 is TGTGCCACCAGCAGAGTAGCTGGTGCAAGGGATGAGCAGTTCTTC. Its protein is CATSRVAGARDEQFF. The full variable domain, in which reference TRBV15 and TRBJ2-1 provide the parts outside the CDR3, is DAMVIQNPRYQVTQFGKPVTLSCSQTLNHNVMYWYQQKSSQAPKLLFHYYDKDFNNEADTPDNFQSRRPNTSFCFLDIRSPGLGDTAMYLCATSRVAGARDEQFFGPGTRLTVL.

This clonotype came up many times. The rearrangement links TRBV7-9 to TRBJ2-7; tentatively, D is TRBD1 (6 bases). The CDR3 length is 14 residues. Germline loops: CDR1 SEHNR, CDR2 FQNEAQ (reference sequence). V lost 5 bases to trimming and J lost 6 bases, with 17 bases between them. CDR3 bases: TGTGCCAGCAGCGAGGGCAGGGGTTCAGGCGAGCAGTACTTC. This translates into CASSEGRGSGEQYF.

This clonotype came up a few times. The chain combines TRBV6-5 with TRBJ2-3; TRBD1 matches 7 bases. CDR3 length equals 18 residues. The V gene end was trimmed by 4 bases and the J gene end by 1 base; junction bases not matched to a gene: 14. CDR1 and CDR2 from the germline V gene are MNHEY and SVGAGI. CDR3 amino acids: CASSSVETGVRGTDTQYF. In DNA form, the CDR3 reads TGTGCCAGCAGTTCGGTTGAAACAGGGGTAAGGGGCACAGATACGCAGTATTTT.

The chain uses TRBV9 and TRBJ1-6; D may be TRBD1 (5 bases). The CDR3 runs to 15 residues. Looked up from germline, CDR1 is SGDLS and CDR2 is YYNGEE. V gave up 0 bases and J gave up 6 bases, with 10 bases separating them. The CDR3 sequence is CASSVGRVGNSPLHF. Here the CDR3 DNA reads TGTGCCAGCAGCGTAGGCAGGGTTGGTAATTCACCCCTCCACTTT.

This chain connects TRBV7-2 to TRBJ1-1; D ambiguous. V dropped 3 bases and J dropped 4 bases, with 12 bases sitting between them. Germline V lookup: CDR1 SGHTA, CDR2 FQGNSA. The CDR3 extends over 14 amino acids. The CDR3 protein is CASSLEALGTEAFF. The CDR3 region has the DNA TGTGCCAGCAGCTTGGAAGCTCTGGGCACTGAAGCTTTCTTT. The entire variable domain, with the rest obtained from reference TRBV7-2 and TRBJ1-1, is as follows: GAGVSQSPSNKVTEKGKDVELRCDPISGHTALYWYRQSLGQGLEFLIYFQGNSAPDKSGLPSDRFSAERTGGSVSTLTIQRTQQEDSAVYLCASSLEALGTEAFFGQGTRLTVV.

The sample holds many counts of this clonotype. This rearrangement joins TRBV5-5 to TRBJ1-1, with TRBD1 as a possible D gene (6 bases). The CDR3 is 14 residues long. Trimming stripped 3 bases from V and 1 base from J, with 10 bases between. Germline loops: CDR1 SGHKS, CDR2 YYEKEE (reference sequence). The CDR3 coding sequence is TGTGCCAGCAGCTGGGAGGGGGAGAACACTGAAGCTTTCTTT. Translated: CASSWEGENTEAFF.

This clonotype was seen just once. V and J are TRBV20-1 and TRBJ1-2; 8 nucleotides align to TRBD1. Trimming removed 5 bases from V and 0 bases from J; junction bases left unmatched: 5. Per the germline V gene, CDR1 is DFQATT and CDR2 is SNEGSKA (reference sequence). CDR3 size: 14 residues. The CDR3 nucleotides read TGCAGTGCTCCGGGACAGGCGACTAACTATGGCTACACCTTC. The encoded protein is CSAPGQATNYGYTF.

This clonotype was detected ten times or more. The chain couples TRBV7-9 to TRBJ2-5; TRBD1 is a possible D gene (6 bases). Germline V CDR1 and CDR2: SEHNR, FQNEAQ (reference sequence). V was cut by 1 base and J by 4 bases, with 13 bases left in between. This CDR3 contains 15 residues. The CDR3 loop is CASSLEQGVGETQYF. The CDR3 DNA follows: TGTGCCAGCAGCTTAGAACAGGGTGTCGGAGAGACCCAGTACTTC. The entire variable domain, with the rest obtained from reference TRBV7-9 and TRBJ2-5, is as follows: DTGVSQNPRHKITKRGQNVTFRCDPISEHNRLYWYRQTLGQGPEFLTYFQNEAQLEKSRLLSDRFSAERPKGSFSTLEIQRTEQGDSAMYLCASSLEQGVGETQYFGPGTRLLVL.

The rearrangement joins TRBV29-1 to TRBJ2-3, with TRBD1 matching 8 bases. Germline trimming cut 5 bases from V and 2 bases from J; bases unmatched to any gene: 3. Germline-derived CDR1 and CDR2 are SQVTM and ANQGSEA. CDR3 length: 13 residues. CDR3 region: CSVWDRLTDTQYF. The CDR3, as DNA: TGCAGCGTTTGGGACAGGCTCACAGATACGCAGTATTTT.

This chain joins TRBV10-2 and TRBJ2-3; 11 positions match TRBD1. V shed 6 bases, J shed 1 base, and the junction held 12 bases outside the gene matches. This CDR3 contains 18 residues. CDR1 and CDR2 from the germline V gene are WSHSY and SAAADI. CDR3 sequence reads: CASRSKPGTGGGTDTQYF. CDR3 in DNA: TGCGCCAGCAGATCTAAACCGGGGACAGGGGGTGGCACAGATACGCAGTATTTT.